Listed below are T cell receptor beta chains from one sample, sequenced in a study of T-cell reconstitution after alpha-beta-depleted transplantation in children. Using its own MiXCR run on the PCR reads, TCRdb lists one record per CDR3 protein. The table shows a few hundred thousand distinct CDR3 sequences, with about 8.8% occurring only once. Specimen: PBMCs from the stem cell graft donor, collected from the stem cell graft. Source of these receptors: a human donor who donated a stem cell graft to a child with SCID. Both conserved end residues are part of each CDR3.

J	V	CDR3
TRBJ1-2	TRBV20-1	CSASKGSGYTF
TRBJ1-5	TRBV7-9	CASSLAWGSNQPQHF
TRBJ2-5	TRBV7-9	CASSWASGQETQYF
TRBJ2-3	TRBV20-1	CSASGLTTDTQYF
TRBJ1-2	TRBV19	CASSIGFRDRSTNYGYTF
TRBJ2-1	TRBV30	CAWSKGQEDNEQFF
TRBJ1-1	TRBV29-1	CSVEGGGAHAEAFF
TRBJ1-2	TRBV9	CASSVLRDRDGYTF
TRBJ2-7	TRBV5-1	CASSGEVLSQQYF
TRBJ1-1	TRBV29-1	CSVRTGTEAFF
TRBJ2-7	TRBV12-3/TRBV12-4	CASSGQESYEQYF
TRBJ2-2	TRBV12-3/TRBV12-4	CASSYHGRNTGELFF
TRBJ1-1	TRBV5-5	CASSWGSDPGAFF
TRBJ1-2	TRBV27	CASSYRGSSYGYTF
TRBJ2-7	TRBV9	CASSVMGEGEQYF
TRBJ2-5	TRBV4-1	CASSLFGGPKKETQYF
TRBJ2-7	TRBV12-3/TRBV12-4	CASSRGQGAIEQYF
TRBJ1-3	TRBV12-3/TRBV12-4	CASSNRAHSGNTIYF
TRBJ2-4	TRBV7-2	CASSLALLAGGDIQYF
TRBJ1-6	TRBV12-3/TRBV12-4	CASSLGQGDNSPLHF
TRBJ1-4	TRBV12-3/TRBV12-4	CASSLAGGTGEKLFF
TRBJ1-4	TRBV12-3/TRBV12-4	CASSSGTGGEKLFF
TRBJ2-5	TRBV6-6	CASSQARHSQYF
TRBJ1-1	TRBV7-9	CASIPSGGTEAFF
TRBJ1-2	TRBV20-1	CSGLASGNYGYTF
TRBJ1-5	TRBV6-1	CASSPTIQGNQPQHF
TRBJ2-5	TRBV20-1	CSARLHPSGETQYF
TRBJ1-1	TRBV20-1	CSARLGQGVGAFF
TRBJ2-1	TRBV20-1	CSARESGAVRYNEQFF
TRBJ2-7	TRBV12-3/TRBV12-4	CASSLFRAGGHEQYF
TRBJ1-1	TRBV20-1	CRAHGLNTEAFF
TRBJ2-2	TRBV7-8	CASSLEWLAGTNTGELFF
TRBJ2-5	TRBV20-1	CSAGPRTETQYF
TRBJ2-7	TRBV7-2	CASSLFQGSYEQYF
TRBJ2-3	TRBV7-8	CASSLEARGNTDTQYF
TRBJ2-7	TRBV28	CASSLSPPTGYEQYF
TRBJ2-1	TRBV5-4	CASSFSGQDYNEQFF
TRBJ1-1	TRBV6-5	CASSYSAAEGQTEAFF
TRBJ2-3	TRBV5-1	CASSPSLDTQYF
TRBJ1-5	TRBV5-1	CASYTRGPGGAVRQPQHF
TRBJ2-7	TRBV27	CASSLGGGNEQYF
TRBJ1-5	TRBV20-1	CSARQPDPSPQHF
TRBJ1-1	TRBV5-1	CASSPSDRGNTEAFF
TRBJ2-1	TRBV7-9	CASSLEATYSYNEQFF
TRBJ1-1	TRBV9	CASSVTGGTEAFF
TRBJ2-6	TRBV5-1	CASRGVSGANVLTF
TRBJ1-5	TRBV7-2	CASTIVSDGNQPQHF
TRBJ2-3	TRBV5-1	CASSLAPGQGADTQYF
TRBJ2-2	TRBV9	CASSVEAGITGELFF
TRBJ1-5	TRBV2	CASRATGNQPQHF
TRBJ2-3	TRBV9	CASSATDTQYF
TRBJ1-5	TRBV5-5	CASSLVAGNQPQHF
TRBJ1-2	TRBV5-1	CASSPHPGQASGYTF
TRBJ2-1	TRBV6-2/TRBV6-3	CASSHLDSNEQFF
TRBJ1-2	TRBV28	CASRGTGSWPGGYTF
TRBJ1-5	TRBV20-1	CSARAPRAAQPQHF